The rows below give T cell receptor beta chains drawn from one sample of a study of cytomegalovirus exposure and HLA in healthy donors. TCRdb keeps only in-frame clones here, not all; method: immunoSEQ multiplex PCR. The sample carries 210,000 or so clones, just over 75% recorded once. Sequencing was done on a sample of PBMCs. Receptors originate from a woman aged 55-70 years in good health and CMV-seropositive. Both conserved end residues are trimmed from each CDR3. Fields, in order: J gene, V gene, CDR3 length, CDR3 protein.

j_call: .; v_call: TRBV5-4; cdr3_length: 13; cdr3_aa: ASSFPDRGNYEQY
j_call: TRBJ2-2; v_call: TRBV5-1; cdr3_length: 13; cdr3_aa: ASSAGQGAPGELF
j_call: TRBJ2-1; v_call: TRBV2; cdr3_length: 12; cdr3_aa: ASNRVAGDNEQF
j_call: TRBJ2-1; v_call: TRBV11-3; cdr3_length: 16; cdr3_aa: ASSPPSGTSGSYNEQF
j_call: TRBJ1-1; v_call: TRBV6-5; cdr3_length: 13; cdr3_aa: ASSPGTGGAYGAF
j_call: TRBJ1-2; v_call: TRBV6-9; cdr3_length: 9; cdr3_aa: AILPPHGYT
j_call: TRBJ1-2; v_call: TRBV18; cdr3_length: 13; cdr3_aa: ASSPPSTYNYGYT
j_call: TRBJ2-5; v_call: TRBV29-1; cdr3_length: 10; cdr3_aa: SAAGPQETQY
j_call: TRBJ1-2; v_call: TRBV6-6; cdr3_length: 12; cdr3_aa: ASRPGTGTFGYT
j_call: TRBJ1-1; v_call: TRBV5-4; cdr3_length: 12; cdr3_aa: ASSPRDRGTEAF
j_call: TRBJ1-2; v_call: TRBV6-5; cdr3_length: 11; cdr3_aa: ASSYRGIHGYT
j_call: TRBJ2-5; v_call: TRBV7-9; cdr3_length: 8; cdr3_aa: ASSRETQY
j_call: TRBJ2-2; v_call: TRBV19; cdr3_length: 13; cdr3_aa: ASSIDRANTGELF
j_call: TRBJ2-1; v_call: TRBV7-2; cdr3_length: 12; cdr3_aa: ASSLASSVNEQF
j_call: TRBJ1-4; v_call: TRBV5-4; cdr3_length: 14; cdr3_aa: ASSTGQGGSNEKLF
j_call: TRBJ1-1; v_call: TRBV9; cdr3_length: 11; cdr3_aa: ASSVGVGGEAF
j_call: TRBJ2-7; v_call: TRBV28; cdr3_length: 15; cdr3_aa: ASSLSGIAGDSYEQY
j_call: TRBJ2-5; v_call: TRBV7-9; cdr3_length: 13; cdr3_aa: SSSDGTSAQETQY
j_call: TRBJ2-1; v_call: TRBV6-5; cdr3_length: 13; cdr3_aa: ASSYTLAGGREQF
j_call: TRBJ2-1; v_call: TRBV6-6; cdr3_length: 12; cdr3_aa: ASRRSSESNEQF
j_call: TRBJ2-5; v_call: TRBV6-1; cdr3_length: 12; cdr3_aa: ASRSHVGGETQY
j_call: TRBJ1-2; v_call: TRBV19; cdr3_length: 13; cdr3_aa: ASSAPGQGAYGYT
j_call: TRBJ2-7; v_call: TRBV5-1; cdr3_length: 13; cdr3_aa: ASSVGDRQTYEQY
j_call: TRBJ2-1; v_call: TRBV4-1; cdr3_length: 13; cdr3_aa: ASSHQGLAGGEQF
j_call: TRBJ2-7; v_call: TRBV18; cdr3_length: 11; cdr3_aa: ASSPPNGGNQY
j_call: TRBJ2-7; v_call: TRBV28; cdr3_length: 11; cdr3_aa: ASSWGQGGAQY
j_call: TRBJ2-4; v_call: TRBV5-1; cdr3_length: 14; cdr3_aa: ASSLEGHPAKNIQY
j_call: TRBJ2-5; v_call: TRBV18; cdr3_length: 12; cdr3_aa: ASSPDRARWTQY
j_call: TRBJ2-1; v_call: TRBV29-1; cdr3_length: 14; cdr3_aa: SVVSSVTSGGNEQF
j_call: TRBJ1-6; v_call: TRBV18; cdr3_length: 14; cdr3_aa: ASSVQGARYNSPLH
j_call: TRBJ2-7; v_call: TRBV19; cdr3_length: 14; cdr3_aa: ASGSPGTGASYEQY
j_call: TRBJ2-5; v_call: TRBV7-9; cdr3_length: 13; cdr3_aa: ASSPQRGHQETQY
j_call: TRBJ2-2; v_call: TRBV5-1; cdr3_length: 14; cdr3_aa: ASSWIAGDHTGELF
j_call: TRBJ1-3; v_call: TRBV27; cdr3_length: 15; cdr3_aa: ASSSAYQGGSGNTIY
j_call: TRBJ1-6; v_call: TRBV7-9; cdr3_length: 13; cdr3_aa: ASSEDRGWNSPLH
j_call: TRBJ2-7; v_call: TRBV15; cdr3_length: 13; cdr3_aa: ATGWRSGIAYEQY
j_call: TRBJ2-7; v_call: TRBV13; cdr3_length: 13; cdr3_aa: ASSPAGAGAYEQY
j_call: TRBJ2-3; v_call: TRBV7-9; cdr3_length: 12; cdr3_aa: ASSLPGGTDTQY
j_call: .; v_call: TRBV4-2; cdr3_length: 13; cdr3_aa: ASSQNRGGSYEQY
j_call: TRBJ2-7; v_call: TRBV6-5; cdr3_length: 13; cdr3_aa: ASRTLQGASHEQY
j_call: TRBJ2-6; v_call: TRBV5-6; cdr3_length: 17; cdr3_aa: ASSLEVAGGLSGANVLT
j_call: .; v_call: TRBV7-3; cdr3_length: 12; cdr3_aa: ASSLVPGVYEQY
j_call: TRBJ1-5; v_call: TRBV7-9; cdr3_length: 13; cdr3_aa: ASSPVGGKEQPQH
j_call: TRBJ2-3; v_call: TRBV6-6; cdr3_length: 14; cdr3_aa: ASSVTSGGAVDTQY
j_call: TRBJ1-5; v_call: TRBV6-5; cdr3_length: 13; cdr3_aa: ASSYRGQGSQPQH
j_call: TRBJ2-3; v_call: TRBV5-4; cdr3_length: 14; cdr3_aa: ASNPGGGGTTDTQY
j_call: TRBJ1-2; v_call: TRBV4-1; cdr3_length: 14; cdr3_aa: ASSQAPGQGVGGYT
j_call: TRBJ1-1; v_call: TRBV7-9; cdr3_length: 11; cdr3_aa: ASTIPGGTEAF
j_call: TRBJ1-5; v_call: TRBV28; cdr3_length: 17; cdr3_aa: ASSHLGRYQEAVNQPQH
j_call: TRBJ1-5; v_call: TRBV7-9; cdr3_length: 12; cdr3_aa: ASTRGDGNQPQH
j_call: TRBJ1-2; v_call: TRBV2; cdr3_length: 12; cdr3_aa: ASRTPGNYYGYT
j_call: TRBJ1-5; v_call: TRBV30; cdr3_length: 11; cdr3_aa: AWSTGNNQPQH
j_call: TRBJ1-2; v_call: TRBV6-5; cdr3_length: 11; cdr3_aa: ASREQGRSGYT
j_call: TRBJ2-2; v_call: TRBV5-1; cdr3_length: 17; cdr3_aa: ASSPGDTAGQAPEGELF
j_call: TRBJ2-3; v_call: TRBV5-5; cdr3_length: 13; cdr3_aa: ASSPVTGGTDTQY
j_call: TRBJ1-1; v_call: TRBV6-1; cdr3_length: 11; cdr3_aa: ASHWTMNTEAF
j_call: TRBJ2-5; v_call: TRBV19; cdr3_length: 12; cdr3_aa: ASSIEAAEKTQY
j_call: TRBJ1-1; v_call: TRBV11-1; cdr3_length: 15; cdr3_aa: ASSHNSRQISESEAF
j_call: TRBJ1-1; v_call: TRBV6-5; cdr3_length: 13; cdr3_aa: ASSPSAGGNTEAF